The sequence of this TCR beta chain was determined in a study of T cells in Graves' hyperthyroidism and ophthalmopathy. Whole-study results and caveats: Model output signaled ophthalmopathy a median around 5.9 months ahead of onset.

At least ten counts were recorded for this clonotype. Its specificity is not known. Orbital computed tomography and thyroid ultrasound, together with serum TRAb and thyroxine and clinical symptoms, were used for diagnoses. The investigators amplified TCR beta CDR3 regions from RNA transcripts. HTBI primers were the set used in a first-round RT-PCR of the TCR CDR3. TCRdb reprocessed the multiplex PCR reads with MiXCR, giving one entry per CDR3 protein. The sample shows roughly 500,000 distinct CDR3 sequences, roughly 45% of them seen only once. Trimming removed 6 bases at V and 9 bases at J, with 20 bases between. The CDR3 is made up of 14 amino acids. CDR1 and CDR2 from the germline V gene are MNHEY and SVGAGI.

The receptor was derived from an adult woman with Graves' disease, either hyperthyroidism or ophthalmopathy (not recorded which). The specimen sequenced was peripheral blood or thyroid tissue (not recorded which). This chain joins TRBV6-5 and TRBJ1-1; D might be TRBD1 (5 bases). In DNA, the CDR3 is TGTGCCAGCAGGGGATCAATAGGGGCTGCGAAAGCTTTCTTT. This gives the protein CASRGSIGAAKAFF.